This TCR beta chain is drawn from a study of T cell repertoires in aging, cancer and after chemotherapy. Turning to the study itself: Pre- and post-chemotherapy samples were paired from chronic lymphocytic leukemia patients treated with fludarabine- or bendamustine-based regimens.

The CDR3 extends over 15 amino acids. The germline V gene encodes CDR1 SGHRS and CDR2 YFSETQ. Trimming removed 4 bases from V and 4 bases from J, with 15 bases in between. As for this clonotype: Its matching antigen is unknown.

TCR beta rearrangements were amplified from peripheral blood genomic DNA. Study-level results: Loss of evenness, beyond lost richness, contributed to age-related TCR diversity decline in cancer patients.

A mixed TRB-A/B primer pool amplified rearranged TRB by multiplex touch-down PCR. TCRdb used MiXCR to reprocess the multiplex PCR reads, holding one entry per CDR3 protein. The sample shows about 6,600 distinct CDR3 sequences, approximately 24% of them seen only once. This TCR was recovered from a human donor with a blood cancer. Sequencing was done on a sample of blood. V usage is TRBV5-1 and J usage is TRBJ2-1; possibly TRBD1 for D (6 bases). CDR3: CASSRDILSYNEQFF. The CDR3 DNA follows: TGCGCCAGCAGCAGGGACATTCTCTCTTACAATGAGCAGTTCTTC.